The rows below give T cell receptor beta chains drawn from one sample of a study of shared clonotypes between healthy human individuals. The assay was immunoSEQ multiplex PCR, and TCRdb's table has in-frame clones only and misses some. The sample records some 630,000 clones, about two thirds being singletons. Sequenced sample: memory CD4+ T cells sorted from blood. These receptors came from a young woman in good health. Each CDR3 is given with its conserved first and last residue. The D gene is left open where the match is weak. Clone size is stated in some rows and not others, as once, few, many or a class when expanded.

clone_size: NA; v_call: TRBV4-2; d_call: NA; j_call: TRBJ2-7; cdr3_aa: CASSQDLAGSYEQYF; cdr3_nt: TGTGCCAGCAGCCAAGACTTGGCGGGCAGCTACGAGCAGTACTTC
clone_size: NA; v_call: TRBV6-1; d_call: TRBD1; j_call: TRBJ1-5; cdr3_aa: CASSAQGALGNQPQHF; cdr3_nt: TGTGCCAGCAGTGCACAGGGGGCTCTGGGCAATCAGCCCCAGCATTTT
clone_size: NA; v_call: TRBV14; d_call: NA; j_call: TRBJ1-3; cdr3_aa: CASSQKGGVYGNTIYF; cdr3_nt: TGTGCCAGCAGCCAAAAGGGAGGGGTTTACGGAAACACCATATATTTT
clone_size: few; v_call: TRBV19; d_call: NA; j_call: TRBJ1-2; cdr3_aa: CASSIGAGTYGYTF; cdr3_nt: TGTGCCAGTAGTATTGGGGCAGGGACATATGGCTACACCTTC
clone_size: NA; v_call: TRBV28; d_call: NA; j_call: TRBJ1-3; cdr3_aa: CASSYTGNTIYF; cdr3_nt: TGTGCCAGCAGTTACACCGGAAACACCATATATTTT
clone_size: NA; v_call: TRBV6-1; d_call: TRBD1; j_call: TRBJ1-3; cdr3_aa: CASRTGGDGNTIYF; cdr3_nt: TGTGCCAGCAGAACAGGGGGCGATGGAAACACCATATATTTT
clone_size: NA; v_call: TRBV14; d_call: NA; j_call: TRBJ2-4; cdr3_aa: CASSLIAGRRGQNIQYF; cdr3_nt: TGTGCCAGCAGCCTCATTGCTGGACGGCGCGGGCAAAACATTCAGTACTTC
clone_size: once; v_call: TRBV10-3; d_call: TRBD2; j_call: TRBJ2-7; cdr3_aa: CAISEIAGGATYEQYF; cdr3_nt: TGTGCCATCAGTGAGATAGCGGGAGGCGCCACCTACGAGCAGTACTTC
clone_size: NA; v_call: TRBV10-2; d_call: TRBD2; j_call: TRBJ2-2; cdr3_aa: CARAGGMPGELFF; cdr3_nt: TGCGCCAGAGCGGGAGGGATGCCCGGGGAGCTGTTTTTT
clone_size: NA; v_call: TRBV7-9; d_call: NA; j_call: TRBJ1-3; cdr3_aa: CASSYVPTSGNTIYF; cdr3_nt: TGTGCCAGCAGCTACGTCCCTACCTCTGGAAACACCATATATTTT
clone_size: NA; v_call: TRBV10-3; d_call: NA; j_call: TRBJ1-1; cdr3_aa: CAISGGQMNTEAFF; cdr3_nt: TGTGCCATCAGTGGGGGTCAGATGAACACTGAAGCTTTCTTT
clone_size: NA; v_call: TRBV27; d_call: NA; j_call: TRBJ2-3; cdr3_aa: CASRGFLGTDTQYF; cdr3_nt: TGTGCCAGCAGGGGGTTTTTGGGCACAGATACGCAGTATTTT
clone_size: NA; v_call: TRBV19; d_call: NA; j_call: TRBJ2-5; cdr3_aa: CASSQRWQETQYF; cdr3_nt: TGTGCCAGTAGTCAGCGATGGCAAGAGACCCAGTACTTC
clone_size: few; v_call: TRBV11-2; d_call: NA; j_call: TRBJ2-7; cdr3_aa: CASSGGLSSYEQYF; cdr3_nt: TGTGCCAGCAGCGGGGGGCTGAGCTCCTACGAGCAGTACTTC
clone_size: NA; v_call: TRBV25-1; d_call: NA; j_call: TRBJ1-1; cdr3_aa: CASSEGSRSAFF; cdr3_nt: TGTGCCAGCAGTGAAGGCTCCAGGAGCGCTTTCTTT
clone_size: NA; v_call: TRBV11-2; d_call: NA; j_call: TRBJ2-7; cdr3_aa: CASSLGTGNYEQYF; cdr3_nt: TGTGCCAGCAGCTTAGGTACAGGCAACTACGAGCAGTACTTC
clone_size: NA; v_call: TRBV28; d_call: NA; j_call: TRBJ2-7; cdr3_aa: CASSPPGTSRPYEQYF; cdr3_nt: TGTGCCAGCAGTCCCCCCGGGACTTCTAGACCCTACGAGCAGTACTTC
clone_size: NA; v_call: TRBV11-2; d_call: NA; j_call: TRBJ1-4; cdr3_aa: CASSLYREDYEKLFF; cdr3_nt: TGTGCCAGCAGCCTATACAGGGAAGATTATGAAAAACTGTTTTTT
clone_size: NA; v_call: TRBV5-1; d_call: NA; j_call: TRBJ1-4; cdr3_aa: CASSIQGTNEKLFF; cdr3_nt: TGCGCCAGCAGCATACAGGGAACTAATGAAAAACTGTTTTTT
clone_size: NA; v_call: TRBV5-4; d_call: TRBD2; j_call: TRBJ2-7; cdr3_aa: CASSPGGRIRSYEQYF; cdr3_nt: TGTGCCAGCAGCCCGGGGGGTCGTATCCGGTCCTACGAGCAGTACTTC
clone_size: NA; v_call: TRBV18; d_call: TRBD2; j_call: TRBJ2-5; cdr3_aa: CASSPGLAVKETQYF; cdr3_nt: TGTGCCAGCTCACCGGGACTAGCGGTGAAAGAGACCCAGTACTTC
clone_size: NA; v_call: TRBV4-1; d_call: TRBD2; j_call: TRBJ2-1; cdr3_aa: CASKTRSGGASYNEQFF; cdr3_nt: TGCGCCAGCAAAACTCGGTCCGGGGGGGCTTCGTACAATGAGCAGTTCTTC
clone_size: NA; v_call: TRBV19; d_call: NA; j_call: TRBJ2-7; cdr3_aa: CASTRSGNSYEQYF; cdr3_nt: TGTGCCAGTACACGGTCAGGGAACTCCTACGAGCAGTACTTC
clone_size: few; v_call: TRBV4-1; d_call: NA; j_call: TRBJ2-7; cdr3_aa: CASSQEGGGGAYEQYF; cdr3_nt: TGCGCCAGCAGCCAAGAAGGCGGGGGCGGGGCCTACGAGCAGTACTTC
clone_size: NA; v_call: TRBV25-1; d_call: NA; j_call: TRBJ2-7; cdr3_aa: CASSGLSYEQYF; cdr3_nt: TGTGCCAGCAGTGGGCTCTCCTACGAGCAGTACTTC
clone_size: few; v_call: TRBV2; d_call: TRBD2; j_call: TRBJ2-1; cdr3_aa: CASSDTGTSEVLYEQFF; cdr3_nt: TGTGCCAGCAGTGATACCGGGACTAGCGAAGTACTCTATGAGCAGTTCTTC
clone_size: once; v_call: TRBV19; d_call: TRBD2; j_call: TRBJ2-3; cdr3_aa: CASSIIDGAGGPDSTDTQYF; cdr3_nt: TGTGCCAGTAGTATCATCGACGGAGCGGGAGGGCCTGATAGCACAGATACGCAGTATTTT
clone_size: NA; v_call: TRBV7-3; d_call: NA; j_call: TRBJ1-2; cdr3_aa: CASSLGRDGYTF; cdr3_nt: TGTGCCAGCAGCTTAGGCAGGGATGGCTACACCTTC
clone_size: NA; v_call: TRBV29-1; d_call: NA; j_call: TRBJ2-5; cdr3_aa: CSVEDRRGETQYF; cdr3_nt: TGCAGCGTTGAAGATCGCAGGGGAGAGACCCAGTACTTC
clone_size: once; v_call: TRBV4-2; d_call: NA; j_call: TRBJ2-1; cdr3_aa: CASSQDLTSPEQFF; cdr3_nt: TGTGCCAGCAGCCAAGATCTTACTAGCCCTGAGCAGTTCTTC
clone_size: NA; v_call: TRBV28; d_call: NA; j_call: TRBJ1-3; cdr3_aa: CASSLLRPDSGNTIYF; cdr3_nt: TGTGCCAGCAGTTTATTACGGCCAGACTCTGGAAACACCATATATTTT
clone_size: few; v_call: TRBV15; d_call: NA; j_call: TRBJ2-6; cdr3_aa: CATSRDAGSGANVLTF; cdr3_nt: TGTGCCACCAGCAGAGATGCAGGGTCTGGGGCCAACGTCCTGACTTTC
clone_size: NA; v_call: TRBV27; d_call: NA; j_call: TRBJ2-2; cdr3_aa: CASSPYRGRSGELFF; cdr3_nt: TGTGCCAGCAGTCCTTACCGAGGACGGTCCGGGGAGCTGTTTTTT
clone_size: NA; v_call: TRBV19; d_call: NA; j_call: TRBJ2-1; cdr3_aa: CASSIKRRSSYNEQFF; cdr3_nt: TGTGCCAGTAGTATAAAACGGCGGAGCTCCTACAATGAGCAGTTCTTC
clone_size: few; v_call: TRBV6-6; d_call: NA; j_call: TRBJ2-7; cdr3_aa: CASSSNQGRSYEQYF; cdr3_nt: TGTGCCAGCAGCTCCAACCAAGGACGGAGCTACGAGCAGTACTTC
clone_size: NA; v_call: TRBV9; d_call: TRBD2; j_call: TRBJ2-5; cdr3_aa: CASDTSGRFQETQYF; cdr3_nt: TGTGCCAGCGACACTAGCGGGAGGTTCCAAGAGACCCAGTACTTC
clone_size: many; v_call: TRBV30; d_call: NA; j_call: TRBJ2-4; cdr3_aa: CAWSGNRKAKNIQYF; cdr3_nt: TGTGCCTGGAGTGGTAACAGGAAAGCCAAAAACATTCAGTACTTC
clone_size: NA; v_call: TRBV4-2; d_call: NA; j_call: TRBJ1-5; cdr3_aa: CASSQDIGRGLSNQPQHF; cdr3_nt: TGTGCCAGCAGCCAAGATATTGGGCGGGGTCTTAGCAATCAGCCCCAGCATTTT
clone_size: NA; v_call: TRBV7-9; d_call: TRBD2; j_call: TRBJ2-7; cdr3_aa: CASSLAPYSGRGSYEQYF; cdr3_nt: TGTGCCAGCAGCTTAGCCCCTTATAGCGGGAGAGGGTCCTACGAGCAGTACTTC
clone_size: NA; v_call: TRBV19; d_call: NA; j_call: TRBJ2-6; cdr3_aa: CASTQPTGTSGANVLTF; cdr3_nt: TGTGCCAGTACTCAACCCACAGGGACCTCTGGGGCCAACGTCCTGACTTTC
clone_size: NA; v_call: TRBV5-5; d_call: NA; j_call: TRBJ2-7; cdr3_aa: CASSLGPTGPEQYF; cdr3_nt: TGTGCCAGCAGCTTGGGACCAACGGGTCCCGAGCAGTACTTC
clone_size: NA; v_call: TRBV28; d_call: TRBD2; j_call: TRBJ2-7; cdr3_aa: CASSRGTSGSYEQYF; cdr3_nt: TGTGCCAGCAGTCGGGGGACTAGCGGGTCCTACGAGCAGTACTTC
clone_size: NA; v_call: TRBV7-9; d_call: TRBD1; j_call: TRBJ2-7; cdr3_aa: CASSRQGDSYEQYF; cdr3_nt: TGTGCCAGCAGCCGACAGGGGGATTCCTACGAGCAGTACTTC
clone_size: NA; v_call: TRBV6-6; d_call: NA; j_call: TRBJ1-1; cdr3_aa: CASSYSIRGTEAFF; cdr3_nt: TGTGCCAGCAGTTACTCGATCAGGGGCACTGAAGCTTTCTTT
clone_size: NA; v_call: TRBV25-1; d_call: TRBD1; j_call: TRBJ1-5; cdr3_aa: CASSGGQGRQPQHF; cdr3_nt: TGTGCCAGCAGTGGGGGACAGGGGAGACAGCCCCAGCATTTT
clone_size: NA; v_call: TRBV28; d_call: TRBD2; j_call: TRBJ2-3; cdr3_aa: CASSPSGRTDTQYF; cdr3_nt: TGTGCCAGCAGTCCCAGCGGGAGAACAGATACGCAGTATTTT